The rows below give T cell receptor beta chains drawn from one sample of a study of memory B cells and T cells in multiple sclerosis. The data were produced by immunoSEQ multiplex PCR, yet TCRdb's version contains in-frame clones alone and is incomplete. The repertoire holds around 14,000 clones, with about 70% as singletons. Sequenced input: memory (CD45RO+) CD4+ T cells from blood. The receptors originated from a human donor with multiple sclerosis. CDR3s include the opening cysteine and the closing phenylalanine or tryptophan. Fields, in order: clone size, CDR3 length, J gene, V gene, D gene, CDR3 DNA, CDR3 protein. A D gene is named only where the DNA matches it firmly. For some rows the clone size is stated as once, few or many, or as a class when expanded; others skip it.

NA,15,TRBJ2-7,TRBV6-1,TRBD2,TGTGCCAGCAGTGATGGACTAGCGGGAGGCTACGAGCAGTACTTC,CASSDGLAGGYEQYF
NA,14,TRBJ2-1,TRBV29-1,NA,TGCAGCGTTAGTACTAGTTTCCCCTACAATGAGCAGTTCTTC,CSVSTSFPYNEQFF
NA,16,TRBJ1-5,TRBV5-6,TRBD1,TGTGCCAGCAGCGCAAGACAGGGGATCGGAAATCAGCCCCAGCATTTT,CASSARQGIGNQPQHF
NA,16,TRBJ2-1,TRBV4-1,TRBD2,TGCGCCAGCAGCCAAGAGAAGCGGGGGATATACAATGAGCAGTTCTTC,CASSQEKRGIYNEQFF
once,15,TRBJ2-2,TRBV6-1,TRBD1,TGTGCCAGTACAACGACAGGGGGTGGGGGCGGGGAGCTGTTTTTT,CASTTTGGGGGELFF
few,15,TRBJ1-4,TRBV5-1,NA,TGCGCCAGCAGCTCAGACGGGAGGACGAATGAAAAACTGTTTTTT,CASSSDGRTNEKLFF
NA,13,TRBJ1-2,TRBV5-4,TRBD1,TGTGCCAGCAGCCCACAGGGGCGGTATGGCTACACCTTC,CASSPQGRYGYTF
NA,14,TRBJ1-6,TRBV2,TRBD1,TGTGCCAGCACCTCGGGGACAGATAATTCACCCCTCCACTTT,CASTSGTDNSPLHF
few,12,TRBJ2-7,TRBV7-9,NA,TGTGCCAGCAGCTTGACAAACTACGAGCAGTACTTC,CASSLTNYEQYF
few,16,TRBJ2-7,TRBV28,NA,TGTGCCAGCAGTCCAGTCCCCCTCCTCGTCCCTCGCGAGCAGTACTTC,CASSPVPLLVPREQYF
NA,14,TRBJ1-5,TRBV28,NA,TGTGCCAGCAGTTTAACTGGGAGGAGCCAGCCCCAGCATTTT,CASSLTGRSQPQHF
few,15,TRBJ2-5,TRBV6-1,TRBD1,TGTGCCAGCAGTGACCGACAGGGGAGGAGGGAGACCCAGTACTTC,CASSDRQGRRETQYF
NA,13,TRBJ1-2,TRBV6-6,NA,TGTGCCAGCAGGCAGGACAGACCTATTGGCTACACCTTC,CASRQDRPIGYTF
NA,16,TRBJ1-3,TRBV19,TRBD1,TGTGCCAGTAGTGTCCACAGGGGGATGACTGGAAACACCATATATTTT,CASSVHRGMTGNTIYF
once,13,TRBJ1-1,TRBV9,NA,TGTGCCAGCAGCGTAGCGGAGGGGTCAAAAGCTTTCTTT,CASSVAEGSKAFF
NA,12,TRBJ2-3,TRBV9,NA,TGTGCCAGCAGCGTAGTTTCAGGAACGCAGTATTTT,CASSVVSGTQYF
NA,15,TRBJ1-1,TRBV5-6,TRBD1,TGTGCCAGCAGCTGGGGGGACAGATTGAACACTGAAGCTTTCTTT,CASSWGDRLNTEAFF
few,15,TRBJ2-1,TRBV9,NA,TGTGCCAGCAGCGTAGGTTCCCTAGGGAGGAATGAGCAGTTCTTC,CASSVGSLGRNEQFF
once,16,TRBJ1-5,TRBV5-1,TRBD1,TGCGCCAGCAACCTTACAGGGGGCGATAGCAATCAGCCCCAGCATTTT,CASNLTGGDSNQPQHF
few,14,TRBJ2-7,TRBV28,TRBD1,TGTGCCAGCTCGGGACAGGGCTTATTGTACGGCCAGTACTTC,CASSGQGLLYGQYF
NA,16,TRBJ2-1,TRBV5-1,TRBD2,TGCGCCAGCAGCTTGGGACTAGCGGGGGGGATCAATGAGCAGTTCTTC,CASSLGLAGGINEQFF
once,15,TRBJ2-2,TRBV19,NA,TGTGCCAGTAGTTTGCGGGGACCGAACACCGGGGAGCTGTTTTTT,CASSLRGPNTGELFF
few,17,TRBJ1-5,TRBV19,TRBD1,TGTGCCAGTAGTATATTAGGGACAGGGTATAGCAATCAGCCCCAGCATTTT,CASSILGTGYSNQPQHF
NA,16,TRBJ1-5,TRBV9,NA,TGTGCCAGCAGCGAGGGGGTGGCCGAGGGCAATCAGCCCCAGCATTTT,CASSEGVAEGNQPQHF
NA,15,TRBJ2-2,TRBV11-3,TRBD1,TGTGCCAGCAGCCCACGGACAGGGGCCACCGGGGAGCTGTTTTTT,CASSPRTGATGELFF
NA,17,TRBJ2-1,TRBV5-1,TRBD2,TGCGCCAGCAGCTTCGGCTTGACTAGCGGGAGAAACAATGAGCAGTTCTTC,CASSFGLTSGRNNEQFF
NA,17,TRBJ2-5,TRBV1,NA,TGCACCAGCAGCCAAGATCTTCCCGGGGAGCCGGTGGCGACCCAGTACTTC,CTSSQDLPGEPVATQYF
NA,14,TRBJ1-2,TRBV5-1,NA,TGCGCCAGCAGCTTGAGCCGGAGAGACTATGGCTACACCTTC,CASSLSRRDYGYTF
NA,13,TRBJ1-2,TRBV2,NA,TGTGCCAGCAGTGAAGGACAGCGCTATGGCTACACCTTC,CASSEGQRYGYTF
NA,18,TRBJ2-2,TRBV4-1,NA,TGCGCCAGCAGCCACCACCCCTTTGAGGGAGGAGGCACCGGGGAGCTGTTTTTT,CASSHHPFEGGGTGELFF
NA,15,TRBJ2-7,TRBV6-5,NA,TGTGCCAGCAGTTACCGCGGAGTAGCCTCCTACGAGCAGTACTTC,CASSYRGVASYEQYF
once,12,TRBJ2-3,TRBV4-1,NA,TGCGCCAGCAGCCAAGTTATGGATACGCAGTATTTT,CASSQVMDTQYF
NA,14,TRBJ1-6,TRBV7-9,NA,TGTGCCAGCAGCCTCAACAGTAACCCTTCACCCCTCCACTTT,CASSLNSNPSPLHF
few,14,TRBJ1-5,TRBV30,TRBD1,TGTGCCTGGAGAGGAGGGGGCTTGGATCAGCCCCAGCATTTT,CAWRGGGLDQPQHF
NA,15,TRBJ1-6,TRBV6-6,NA,TGTGCCAGCAGTTATACAGAAACCACTAATTCACCCCTCCACTTT,CASSYTETTNSPLHF
NA,14,TRBJ1-4,TRBV4-1,TRBD1,TGCGCCAGCAGCCCGGGACAGTATAATGAAAAACTGTTTTTT,CASSPGQYNEKLFF
once,16,TRBJ2-2,TRBV5-6,TRBD1,TGTGCCAGCAGGCGGAACCGGGACAGGGCTCCCCGGGAGCTGTTTTTT,CASRRNRDRAPRELFF
medium-sized,15,TRBJ2-1,TRBV9,TRBD1,TGTGCCAGCAGCCCATGGGACAGACTATACAATGAGCAGTTCTTC,CASSPWDRLYNEQFF
NA,12,TRBJ1-2,TRBV2,NA,TGTGGGGCAGGATCGGCTAACTATGGCTACACCTTC,CGAGSANYGYTF
NA,17,TRBJ1-3,TRBV6-1,NA,TGTGCCAGCAGTGGCTCGATGGGGGGTCGGCCTGGAAACACCATATATTTT,CASSGSMGGRPGNTIYF